These 5 T cell receptor beta chains were all obtained from the same sample, sequenced in a study of post-analysis software for immune sequencing data. cDNA libraries of TCR beta carried unique molecular identifiers. TCRdb fed the PCR reads into MiXCR, producing one record per CDR3 protein. The sample has 700,000 to 800,000 distinct CDR3 sequences; 25% to 30% are singletons. Their antigens remain unidentified. Notes on the study in general: When patients were compared with controls, 4 or 5 TRBV segments were more frequent, TRBV5-6, TRBV5-1 and TRBV20-1 among them.

Sample: blood. Every receptor here comes from a girl under 18 with multiple sclerosis.

This clonotype was seen a few times. In nucleotides, the CDR3 is TGTGCCAGCAGTTTTTATGGGGGCTCGGGAGATACGCAGTATTTT. Its protein product is CASSFYGGSGDTQYF. V usage is TRBV12-3 or TRBV12-4 and J usage is TRBJ2-3; D may be TRBD1 (6 bases). The CDR3 covers 15 residues. The V and J ends lost 3 bases and 5 bases respectively, with 15 bases between them.

This clonotype was seen once. The chain employs TRBV25-1 and TRBJ2-1; TRBD2 matches at 8 bases. The CDR3 is made up of 15 amino acids. The V segment lost 7 bases and the J segment 0 bases; nucleotides outside the gene matches: 5. Germline CDR1 reads MGHDK; CDR2 reads SYGVNS. In DNA, the CDR3 is TGTGCCAGCACCTCACTAGCGGTCTCCTACAATGAGCAGTTCTTC. This encodes CASTSLAVSYNEQFF.

This rearrangement joins TRBV12-3 or TRBV12-4 to TRBJ2-3; 10 nucleotides match TRBD2. There are 17 residues in the CDR3. Trimming removed 3 bases from V and 14 bases from J; junction bases left unmatched: 20. CDR3 in amino acids: CASSFSLAGGSTDARYF. The CDR3 DNA follows: TGTGCCAGCAGTTTCTCATTAGCGGGAGGTTCCACAGATGCGCGGTATTTT.

Many counts were recorded for this clonotype. This rearrangement joins TRBV15 to TRBJ2-5; unclear D gene. The V and J ends lost 1 base and 11 bases respectively, with 11 bases between them. Germline loops: CDR1 LNHNV, CDR2 YYDKDF (reference sequence). The CDR3 length is 12 residues. The CDR3 DNA sequence: TGTGCCACCAGCAGAGCCGTCGGTGAGCAGTACTTC. Translated: CATSRAVGEQYF.

This chain connects TRBV20-1 to TRBJ2-7; 9 bases fit TRBD2. Germline V gene data show CDR1 as DFQATT and CDR2 as SNEGSKA (reference sequence). The CDR3 has 16 amino acids. V gave up 3 bases and J gave up 3 bases; unmatched junction bases: 12. This chain's CDR3 is CSASKVAGALDYEQYF. The CDR3 DNA reads TGCAGTGCTAGTAAGGTAGCGGGAGCCCTAGACTACGAGCAGTACTTC.